Shown below are 30 T cell receptor beta chains from a single sample sequenced in a study. TRBV12-4/TRBJ1-2 clonotypes were amplified with adaptor-ligated barcode primers. One entry per CDR3 protein, called by TCRdb with MiXCR from the multiplex PCR reads. The data show 350 to 550 distinct CDR3 sequences, with 2.5% to 3.5% seen just once and around 87% held by the top ten. The specimen was tumor-infiltrating naive CD4+ T cells sorted from the breast tumor. Subset denoted: naive CD4+ T cells, CD4+CD45RA+CD25-. These receptors all stem from a female donor with breast cancer.

This clonotype was counted ten times or more. J is TRBJ1-2 and V is TRBV12-3 or TRBV12-4; D might be TRBD1 (5 bases). With 3 bases removed from V and 8 bases from J, the gap between germline ends came to 16 bases. This CDR3 has 14 residues. The CDR3 DNA sequence: TGTGCCAGCAGTTTGAAAAGGGGAGTAGCGGGCTACACCTTC. It is translated as CASSLKRGVAGYTF.

This clonotype was detected many times. The chain is built from TRBV12-3 or TRBV12-4 and TRBJ1-2; 10 bases align to TRBD1. This CDR3 has 13 residues. V dropped 5 bases and J dropped 8; count of bases not matched to a gene: 5. The CDR3 bases are TGTGCCAGCAGTCCGGGACAGGGGTGGGGCTACACCTTC. This codes for CASSPGQGWGYTF.

This clonotype is medium-sized within its sample. The rearrangement links TRBV12-3 or TRBV12-4 to TRBJ1-2, with 10 bases fitting TRBD1. The CDR3 is 15 residues long. The junction had 4 bases not matched to a gene; V was cut back by 4 bases and J by 2 bases. The CDR3 region has the DNA TGTGCCAGCAGTTCTCCGGGACAGGGGAACTATGGCTACACCTTC. It specifies CASSSPGQGNYGYTF.

The chain carries TRBV12-3 or TRBV12-4 and TRBJ1-2, with no clear D. Trimming pared 2 bases from V and 0 bases from J, leaving 7 bases between. The CDR3 is made up of 14 amino acids. As DNA, the CDR3 is TGTGCCAGCAGTTTATTCCCCTCTAACTATGGCTACACCTTC. The encoded protein is CASSLFPSNYGYTF.

The V call is TRBV12-3 or TRBV12-4, the J call TRBJ1-2; D remains unclear. The CDR3 has 16 residues. Trimming left V 6 bases short and J 0 bases short, with 17 bases between. CDR3: CASRRHTILANYGYTF. The CDR3 nucleotides are TGTGCCAGCAGGCGACATACGATCCTAGCTAACTATGGCTACACCTTC.

This clonotype is classed as medium-sized. The chain has TRBV12-3 or TRBV12-4 and TRBJ1-2, with D possibly matching TRBD1 (5 bases). The length of the CDR3 is 13 residues. Trimming cost V 8 bases and J 8 bases, with 18 bases left between them. CDR3 residues: CASEKEFGDGYTF. In DNA form, the CDR3 reads TGTGCCAGCGAAAAGGAGTTTGGGGACGGCTACACCTTC.

This clonotype is judged medium-sized. The genes are TRBV12-3 or TRBV12-4 and TRBJ1-2; D gene ambiguous. Trimming removed 6 bases from V and 7 bases from J, with 18 bases in between. CDR3 length: 14 amino acids. Written as DNA, the CDR3 is TGTGCCAGCAGCCCATTTGAGGGAATTCCTGGCTACACCTTC. Translating it yields CASSPFEGIPGYTF.

The CDR3 region is CASSKDRNYGYTF. The CDR3 DNA follows: TGTGCCAGCAGTAAGGACCGTAACTATGGCTACACCTTC. The chain joins TRBV12-3 or TRBV12-4 to TRBJ1-2; D remains ambiguous. The V end lost 5 bases, the J end lost 1 base, and 8 bases lay between the germline ends. This CDR3 contains 13 residues.

In its sample, this clonotype is medium-sized (0.01 to 0.1%). This rearrangement joins TRBV12-3 or TRBV12-4 to TRBJ1-2, with D unclear. The germline V and J ends were trimmed by 0 bases and 2 bases, with 7 bases remaining between them. The CDR3 length is 14 residues. The DNA of the CDR3 is TGTGCCAGCAGTTTAGCGCCTCTGAACTATGGCTACACCTTC. Amino acids: CASSLAPLNYGYTF.

Relative to its sample, this clonotype is medium-sized. The chain combines TRBV12-3 or TRBV12-4 with TRBJ1-2; D not resolved. Trimming took off 6 bases at V and 2 bases at J, with 10 bases between the two ends. The CDR3 runs 13 residues. The CDR3 spells CASSMDGNYGYTF. The DNA for the CDR3 is TGTGCCAGCAGCATGGACGGAAACTATGGCTACACCTTC.

By sample fraction, this clonotype is large. This chain joins TRBV12-3 or TRBV12-4 and TRBJ1-2; D is undetermined. The CDR3 loop spans 12 amino acids. Trimming took off 6 bases at V and 4 bases at J, with 9 bases between the two ends. CDR3 in amino acids: CASSFTSYGYTF. For the CDR3, the DNA is TGTGCCAGCAGCTTCACCTCCTATGGCTACACCTTC.

This clonotype is medium-sized by share. This chain connects TRBV12-3 or TRBV12-4 to TRBJ1-2, with 9 bases matching TRBD1. CDR3 length: 13 amino acids. Trimming at V came to 4 bases and at J to 6 bases, leaving 3 bases not matched to a gene. CDR3 sequence: CASSSGTGNGYTF. The DNA of the CDR3 is TGTGCCAGCAGTTCCGGGACAGGGAATGGCTACACCTTC.

The chain combines TRBV12-3 or TRBV12-4 with TRBJ1-2; no clear D gene. V lost 5 bases and J 2 bases, leaving 6 bases between the germline ends. This CDR3 has 12 amino acids. This CDR3 is CASSPWNYGYTF. The CDR3 DNA sequence: TGTGCCAGCAGTCCTTGGAACTATGGCTACACCTTC.

This clonotype was counted ten times or more. The rearrangement uses TRBV12-3 or TRBV12-4 and TRBJ1-2; D gene ambiguous. The CDR3 is 12 residues long. Trimming took off 6 bases at V and 6 bases at J, with 11 bases between the two ends. The CDR3 DNA is TGTGCCAGCAGGCCAGGTTTTGATGGCTACACCTTC. As protein: CASRPGFDGYTF.

This clonotype showed up just once. A much more abundant neighbour one base away suggests this may be a read error. The genes are TRBV12-3 or TRBV12-4 and TRBJ1-2; D gene uncertain. This CDR3 contains 11 residues. Deletions cut 5 bases from V and 8 bases from J, with 9 bases between. CDR3 region: CASSARSGYTF. DNA for the CDR3: TGTGCCAGCAGTGCACGCAGCGGCTACACCTTC.

This clonotype ranks as medium-sized. The V and J genes are TRBV12-3 or TRBV12-4 and TRBJ1-2; no clear D gene. The CDR3 is 12 amino acids. The V end lost 3 bases, the J end lost 7 bases, and 9 bases lay between the germline ends. CDR3 nucleotide sequence: TGTGCCAGCAGTTTTGTGATTGCTGGCTACACCTTC. It is translated as CASSFVIAGYTF.

By frequency in the sample, this clonotype is large. CDR3 sequence: CASSIRPGSGYTF. The CDR3 DNA reads TGTGCCAGCAGCATTCGACCGGGTAGTGGCTACACCTTC. The chain links TRBV12-3 or TRBV12-4 to TRBJ1-2; D unclear. The CDR3 loop spans 13 amino acids. Deletions cut 6 bases from V and 7 bases from J, with 15 bases between.

This clonotype was detected many times. The V call is TRBV12-3 or TRBV12-4, the J call TRBJ1-2, with 7 bases aligning to TRBD1. V lost 10 bases, J lost 4 bases, and 15 bases stayed unmatched. This CDR3 has 15 amino acids. CDR3 protein: CATMEWSGTAYGYTF. In DNA form, the CDR3 reads TGTGCCACCATGGAATGGTCCGGGACAGCCTATGGCTACACCTTC.

This clonotype was detected many times. This CDR3 reads CASSSKTGSGYTF. DNA for the CDR3: TGTGCCAGCAGTTCTAAAACAGGCTCTGGCTACACCTTC. V is TRBV12-3 or TRBV12-4 and J is TRBJ1-2; tentative D call: TRBD1 (5 bases). Deletions cut 4 bases from V and 7 bases from J, with 13 bases between. CDR3 length: 13 residues.

By frequency in the sample, this clonotype is medium-sized. V usage is TRBV12-3 or TRBV12-4 and J usage is TRBJ1-2; D unresolved. Trimming pared 2 bases from V and 8 bases from J, leaving 12 bases between. The CDR3 has 13 amino acids. The CDR3 DNA follows: TGTGCCAGCAGTTTACGGCCTATCTGGGGCTACACCTTC. Translated: CASSLRPIWGYTF.

This clonotype came up a few times. The CDR3 reads CASSIRPVSGYTF. CDR3 DNA sequence: TGTGCCAGCAGCATTCGACCGGTGAGTGGCTACACCTTC. V is TRBV12-3 or TRBV12-4 and J is TRBJ1-2; D is unclear. Trimming took 6 bases from V and 7 from J, leaving 15 bases between them. CDR3 length: 13 residues.

This clonotype was detected a few times. V is TRBV12-3 or TRBV12-4 and J is TRBJ1-2; D uncertain. Trimming removed 5 bases from V and 4 bases from J, with 14 bases in between. The CDR3 extends over 14 amino acids. The CDR3 sequence: CASSPWTDSYGYTF. The CDR3 bases are TGTGCCAGCAGTCCGTGGACGGATTCCTATGGCTACACCTTC.

By sample share, this clonotype is medium-sized (0.01 to 0.1%). Here the CDR3 DNA reads TGTGCCAGCAGCCTACAGGGTCGGAACTATGGCTACACCTTC. It yields the protein CASSLQGRNYGYTF. The chain combines TRBV12-3 or TRBV12-4 with TRBJ1-2; D might be TRBD1 (6 bases). CDR3 length equals 14 residues. V lost 6 bases and J 2 bases, leaving 13 bases between the germline ends.

This clonotype is deemed medium-sized. This rearrangement joins TRBV12-3 or TRBV12-4 to TRBJ1-2; D not resolved. CDR3 length: 12 amino acids. V was pared by 6 bases and J by 7 bases, with 12 bases between. The DNA of the CDR3 is TGTGCCAGCAGCCGTACTATGCTTGGCTACACCTTC. The encoded protein is CASSRTMLGYTF.

This clonotype is deemed medium-sized. This chain connects TRBV12-3 or TRBV12-4 to TRBJ1-2; TRBD1 matches 8 bases. The CDR3 covers 15 residues. J lost 7 bases, V lost 5 bases, and 12 bases had no gene match. The CDR3 is CASSRGTGGGPGYTF. For the CDR3, the DNA is TGTGCCAGCAGTCGAGGGACAGGAGGCGGGCCTGGCTACACCTTC.

V and J are TRBV12-3 or TRBV12-4 and TRBJ1-2; weak D call: TRBD1 (5 bases). Deletions cut 7 bases from V and 2 bases from J, with 17 bases between. CDR3 length: 15 residues. CDR3 sequence: CASTFLGQRNYGYTF. The CDR3 bases are TGTGCCAGCACCTTCTTGGGGCAGAGAAACTATGGCTACACCTTC.

V is TRBV12-3 or TRBV12-4 and J is TRBJ1-2; D unclear. The CDR3 is 14 amino acids. V lost 2 bases and J lost 4, with 11 bases in between. CDR3 DNA: TGTGCCAGCAGTTTATCGTCAGGTCCCTATGGCTACACCTTC. Translated: CASSLSSGPYGYTF.

This clonotype is labeled as medium-sized. The chain recombines TRBV12-3 or TRBV12-4 with TRBJ1-2, with D unresolved. The CDR3 covers 13 residues. Trimming shortened V by 2 bases and J by 4 bases, and 8 bases separated the two germline ends. CDR3 protein: CASSLYGFYGYTF. The CDR3 region has the DNA TGTGCCAGCAGTTTATACGGATTCTATGGCTACACCTTC.

The rearrangement joins TRBV12-3 or TRBV12-4 to TRBJ1-2; D is perhaps TRBD1 (5 bases). The germline V and J ends were trimmed by 1 base and 8 bases, with 20 bases remaining between them. CDR3 length: 16 amino acids. The CDR3 region has the DNA TGTGCCAGCAGTTTAGGATATGACGGGGCAGAACGAGGCTACACCTTC. It codes for CASSLGYDGAERGYTF.

This clonotype showed up just a few times. This chain connects TRBV12-3 or TRBV12-4 to TRBJ1-2; D might be TRBD1 (5 bases). CDR3 length equals 16 residues. V lost 5 bases, J lost 9 bases, and 25 bases lay in between. The CDR3 loop reads CASSPRGEGGVKSYTF. The CDR3, as DNA: TGTGCCAGCAGTCCCCGAGGGGAGGGTGGGGTAAAGAGCTACACCTTC.